This section outlines one TCR beta chain sequence together with its context. Only in-frame clones appear in the TCRdb table, and some are missing; sequencing was by immunoSEQ multiplex PCR. The sample includes 200,000 to 250,000 clones, more than 80% seen only once; the top ten take over 0.95%. Followed longitudinally, the Seattle patients had been enrolled during active infection. The CDR3 has 17 amino acids. V gave up 3 bases and J gave up 6 bases; unmatched junction bases: 14. The germline V gene has CDR1 MGHDK and CDR2 SYGVNS. This entry comes from a study of blood T cell repertoires in COVID-19. The sample comprised peripheral blood. The receptor comes from a woman aged 30 to 39 with COVID-19, enrolled during active disease. The chain uses TRBV25-1 and TRBJ2-3; 8 bases fit TRBD2. CDR3: CASSDPSEAGAVDTQYF. The CDR3 bases are TGTGCCAGCAGTGACCCCAGTGAAGCGGGGGCGGTGGATACGCAGTATTTT.